The 3 T cell receptor beta chains below come from one sample, sequenced in a study of blood T cells in healthy people across ages. The authors ran a second PCR of about 6 to 11 cycles using a sample-barcoded 5' primer and a J-beta primer mix. TCRdb processed the 5' RACE reads anew with MiXCR; each CDR3 protein has one entry. The sample yields approximately 360,000 distinct CDR3 sequences, 52% seen once. Sequenced sample: blood. Receptors originate from a man in his 60s in good health.

Only a few counts were recorded for this clonotype. The J gene is TRBJ2-7, the V gene TRBV29-1; TRBD1 aligns across 7 bases. The CDR3 has 13 amino acids. Germline values: CDR1 SQVTM, CDR2 ANQGSEA. Losses at the gene ends were 4 bases for V and 5 bases for J; bases not matched to a gene: 8. The CDR3 nucleotides are TGCAGCGTTGGGGGTAGGGGGCGGAACGAGCAGTACTTC. This encodes CSVGGRGRNEQYF.

The chain uses TRBV4-1 and TRBJ2-7; 7 bases agree with TRBD2. The CDR3 is 14 residues long. The V and J ends lost 0 bases and 3 bases, in that order; junction bases with no gene match: 2. Per germline, CDR1 MGHRA and CDR2 YSYEKL. For the CDR3, the DNA is TGCGCCAGCAGCCAAGAGGGGGGGTACTACGAGCAGTACTTC. This sequence encodes CASSQEGGYYEQYF.

CDR3 amino acids: CSVDRQGVRNEQFF. CDR3 in DNA: TGCAGCGTTGACCGGCAGGGGGTTAGGAATGAGCAGTTCTTC. The chain couples TRBV29-1 to TRBJ2-1; 7 nucleotides line up with TRBD1. This CDR3 comprises 14 residues. V trimming: 3 bases; J trimming: 7 bases; junction bases outside the gene matches: 9. Germline CDR1 SQVTM, CDR2 ANQGSEA.